Below are 16 T cell receptor beta chains sequenced from a single sample in a study of blood T cells in healthy people across ages. Primers used in a second PCR of about 6 to 12 cycles were a sample-barcoded 5' primer and a J-beta primer mix. TCRdb used MiXCR to reprocess the 5' RACE reads, holding one entry per CDR3 protein. The profile shows approximately 680,000 distinct CDR3 sequences, 32% of them singletons. Input material: blood. The origin of the receptors is a woman of 80 years or more in good health.

The CDR3 region has the DNA TGCGCCAGCAGCCAAGATGGGGTAGGGGGAGATACGCAGTATTTT. It is translated as CASSQDGVGGDTQYF. The genes are TRBV4-1 and TRBJ2-3; D is possibly TRBD1 (6 bases). Germline V gives CDR1 MGHRA, CDR2 YSYEKL. V was pared by 0 bases and J by 5 bases, with 12 bases between. The CDR3 runs to 15 residues.

This clonotype was detected only a few times. The chain employs TRBV20-1 and TRBJ2-1, with a tentative D call TRBD2 (6 bases). The V end was cut by 4 bases, the J end by 4 bases, with 14 bases between. The CDR3 loop spans 14 amino acids. Germline-derived CDR1 and CDR2 are DFQATT and SNEGSKA (reference sequence). CDR3 region: CSATRRAGYNEQFF. The CDR3 region has the DNA TGCAGTGCTACTCGGAGGGCCGGTTACAATGAGCAGTTCTTC.

This clonotype was observed many times. The genes are TRBV4-3 and TRBJ2-6; the D gene is possibly TRBD1 (5 bases). Germline lookup yields CDR1 LGHNA and CDR2 YSLEER. Trimming left V 4 bases short and J 2 bases short, with 12 bases between. The CDR3 extends over 16 amino acids. The CDR3 bases are TGCGCCAGCAGCCCAATCCAGGGTACTGGGGCCAACGTCCTGACTTTC. Its protein product is CASSPIQGTGANVLTF.

A note on this clonotype: Given a much more abundant clone one base away, this may be a read error. The chain couples TRBV5-1 to TRBJ2-7, with a possible D match to TRBD1 (7 bases). The CDR3 is made up of 15 amino acids. The germline gives CDR1 SGHRS, CDR2 YFSETQ. V gave up 3 bases and J gave up 7 bases, with 20 bases separating them. CDR3 region: CASSWQPGGSDEQYF. CDR3 DNA: TGCGCCAGCAGCTGGCAGCCAGGGGGGAGCGATGAGCAGTACTTC.

Concerning this clonotype: With a much larger clone just one base away, this may be a read error. The chain links TRBV28 to TRBJ2-1, with D perhaps matching TRBD2 (6 bases). Germline V gene data show CDR1 as MDHEN and CDR2 as SYDVKM. This CDR3 is built from 14 residues. DNA for the CDR3: TGTGCCAGTCTAACCGGGACTCTATCCAATAAGCAGTTCTTC. Residues: CASLTGTLSNKQFF.

V is TRBV6-2 or TRBV6-3 and J is TRBJ2-2; 13 nucleotides align to TRBD2. Germline loops: CDR1 MNHEY, CDR2 SVGEGT. The CDR3 sequence is 17 residues long. Unmatched junction bases numbered 6, after V lost 6 bases and J lost 2 bases. CDR3 loop: CASRTRLAGGNTGELFF. The CDR3 DNA sequence: TGTGCCAGCAGGACCCGACTAGCGGGGGGAAACACCGGGGAGCTGTTTTTT.

Notes on this clonotype: The DNA is left out, because the CDR3 cannot be placed on it with certainty; the CDR3 is given as TCRdb lists it. The rearrangement uses TRBV30 and TRBJ1-2; TRBD1, the D gene given by the table, was not confirmed from the DNA. The CDR3 region is 11 residues in length, termini included. Germline V gene sequence: CDR1 GTSNPN, CDR2 SVGIG (reference sequence). This CDR3 reads CAWGKGTSIHF.

About this clonotype itself: The junction departs from the called germline gene at one end, perhaps through a read error. This rearrangement joins TRBV12-3 or TRBV12-4 to TRBJ2-7; D might be TRBD1 or TRBD2, each matching 5 bases. CDR3 length equals 15 residues. CDR3 sequence reads: CTSSLAGPRGDEQYF. DNA of the CDR3: TGTACCAGCAGTTTGGCCGGCCCCCGAGGGGATGAGCAGTACTTC.

This clonotype was counted at least ten times. The chain employs TRBV3-1 and TRBJ2-3; possibly TRBD2 for D (6 bases). The CDR3 totals 18 residues. The V and J ends lost 4 bases and 5 bases respectively, with 25 bases between them. CDR1 is LGHDT, CDR2 YNNKEL, per germline (reference sequence). CDR3 residues: CASSPSHGTPGGGDTQYF. The DNA of the CDR3 is TGTGCCAGCAGCCCATCACACGGGACTCCTGGGGGAGGAGATACGCAGTATTTT.

About this clonotype: This may come from a read error, since a much larger clone is one base off. CDR3 nucleotide sequence: TGTGCCAGCAGTGAATTGGGGGGTAGGGGGGCTTTCTTT. It is translated as CASSELGGRGAFF. The chain has TRBV25-1 and TRBJ1-1, with D perhaps matching TRBD1 (6 bases). Germline CDR1 is MGHDK and CDR2 is SYGVNS. The CDR3 has 13 amino acids. Deletions cut 1 base from V and 11 bases from J, with 14 bases between.

The sample holds many counts of this clonotype. The V call is TRBV21-1, the J call TRBJ1-4; the table's D call TRBD1 went unverified against the DNA. TRBV21-1 counts as a pseudogene. The CDR3 totals 12 residues. CDR3 amino acids: CASSGRYEKLFF. CDR3 in DNA: TGTGCCAGCAGCGGGCGGTATGAAAAACTGTTTTTT.

The V call is TRBV7-3, the J call TRBJ1-4; 8 nucleotides match TRBD1. Unmatched junction bases numbered 10, after V lost 2 bases and J lost 11 bases. The CDR3 is 15 amino acids. Germline V gives CDR1 SGHTA, CDR2 FQGTGA. The CDR3 reads CASSLQGARDGKLFF. CDR3 in DNA: TGTGCCAGCAGCTTACAGGGGGCTCGGGATGGTAAACTGTTTTTT.

This clonotype was recorded many times. The J gene is TRBJ2-7, the V gene TRBV5-1, with 7 nucleotides matching TRBD1. CDR1 and CDR2 from the germline V gene are SGHRS and YFSETQ. J gave up 7 bases and V 1 base, and 8 bases lay outside the gene matches. The CDR3 is 14 amino acids. CDR3 DNA sequence: TGCGCCAGCAGCTTGAAGGGGGCGCCGGGTGAGCAGTACTTC. Translation: CASSLKGAPGEQYF.

This clonotype was seen ten or more times. The V and J genes are TRBV7-8 and TRBJ2-5; maybe TRBD1 (6 bases). The germline V gene encodes CDR1 SGHVS and CDR2 FQNEAQ. The CDR3 is 14 residues long. Trimming shortened V by 5 bases and J by 5 bases, and 15 bases separated the two germline ends. The CDR3 sequence: CASSIGGGSETQYF. For the CDR3, the DNA is TGTGCCAGCAGCATAGGTGGGGGCTCGGAGACCCAGTACTTC.

As regards this clonotype: This may be a read error, as it is one base from a much larger clone. CDR3 loop: CASSTGTHVVDEQYF. CDR3 sequence (DNA): TGTGCCAGCAGCACCGGGACCCACGTAGTCGATGAGCAGTACTTC. The chain couples TRBV7-9 to TRBJ2-5; TRBD1 or TRBD2 may be the D gene (5 bases each). The CDR3 length is 15 residues. Germline loops: CDR1 SEHNR, CDR2 FQNEAQ (reference sequence). With 5 bases removed from V and 11 bases from J, the gap between germline ends came to 24 bases.

This clonotype was counted ten times or more. The CDR3, as DNA: TGTGCCAGCAGTTCGGACAGAAGCACAGATACGCAGTATTTT. Encoded protein: CASSSDRSTDTQYF. The chain links TRBV27 to TRBJ2-3; weak D call: TRBD1 (6 bases). The CDR3 runs 14 residues. The V end lost 4 bases, the J end lost 0 bases, and 8 bases lay between the germline ends. Germline loops: CDR1 MNHEY, CDR2 SMNVEV (reference sequence).